These 19 T cell receptor beta chains came from one sample sequenced in a study of blood T cell repertoires in COVID-19 (dated by TCRdb to 2018 to 2020). Library preparation was by the immunoSEQ multiplex PCR assay. TCRdb carries this immuneACCESS record with in-frame sequences only. Its versions omit some clonotypes, under half of them owing to an unresolved V gene in the studies checked, with the rest unexplained. The sample table holds roughly 500,000 clones, of which 75% to 90% were seen once. Of the sample, 0.7% to 1% is held by the ten largest clones. The sequencing sample was made of peripheral blood. The receptors originated from a man between 18 and 29 years old with COVID-19, enrolled during active disease.

This chain uses TRBV6-5 with TRBJ1-6; 7 positions agree with TRBD1. Germline CDR1 reads MNHEY; CDR2 reads SVGAGI. The CDR3 length is 14 residues. With 8 bases clipped from V and 8 bases from J, the junction kept 9 bases outside the gene matches. CDR3 residues: CASAQGQSYSPLHF. The CDR3 nucleotides read TGTGCCAGCGCACAGGGGCAAAGCTATTCACCCCTCCACTTT.

The J gene is TRBJ2-7, the V gene TRBV27; D may be TRBD2 (5 bases). Germline CDR1 is MNHEY and CDR2 is SMNVEV (reference sequence). The CDR3 covers 17 residues. V was pared by 7 bases and J by 2 bases, with 24 bases between. CDR3 amino acids: CASTSYVTPGNPYEQYF. DNA of the CDR3: TGTGCCAGCACCAGCTACGTGACCCCGGGAAACCCCTACGAGCAGTACTTC.

This chain connects TRBV14 to TRBJ1-2; the D gene is possibly TRBD1 (6 bases). V lost 4 bases, J lost 3 bases, and 12 bases lay in between. This CDR3 region has 14 residues. Germline CDR1 reads SGHDN; CDR2 reads FVKESK. In nucleotides, the CDR3 is TGTGCCAGCAGCCGACTACAGGGATACTATGGCTACACCTTC. As protein: CASSRLQGYYGYTF.

V is TRBV13 and J is TRBJ2-3; D might be TRBD2 (5 bases). V was shortened by 6 bases and J by 5 bases, with 18 bases between the two germline ends. The length of the CDR3 is 15 residues. Germline V CDR1 and CDR2: PRHDT, FYEKMQ (reference sequence). CDR3 in DNA: TGTGCCAGCAGTTTTCTACAGCGGTCCGGAGATACGCAGTATTTT. Amino acid sequence: CASSFLQRSGDTQYF.

The genes are TRBV9 and TRBJ2-1, with D possibly matching TRBD1 (5 bases). This CDR3 is 14 amino acids long. Trimming removed 0 bases from V and 5 bases from J, with 9 bases in between. CDR1 is SGDLS and CDR2 is YYNGEE in the germline V gene. CDR3 sequence: CASSVVSRDNEQFF. In DNA, the CDR3 is TGTGCCAGCAGCGTAGTGTCCAGGGACAATGAGCAGTTCTTC.

The CDR3 sequence: CASSLGAGLGGGYTF. The CDR3, as DNA: TGTGCCAGCAGTTTGGGCGCCGGGCTGGGAGGCGGCTACACCTTC. The rearrangement links TRBV27 to TRBJ1-2, with D unclear. The CDR3 covers 15 residues. Trimming removed 3 bases from V and 8 bases from J, with 19 bases in between. Germline V gene lookup returns CDR1 MNHEY and CDR2 SMNVEV (reference sequence).

The rearrangement uses TRBV2 and TRBJ2-7; TRBD2 is a possible D gene (6 bases). Trimming left V 3 bases short and J 4 bases short, with 13 bases between. This CDR3 comprises 14 residues. CDR1 and CDR2 from the germline V gene are SNHLY and FYNNEI. In DNA, the CDR3 is TGTGCCAGCAGTGACCGGGGGTCCCTTTACGAGCAGTACTTC. Amino acid sequence: CASSDRGSLYEQYF.

This clone was detected only once. V gene TRBV4-1 combines with J gene TRBJ2-3; the D gene is possibly TRBD2 (8 bases). With 2 bases removed from V and 7 bases from J, the gap between germline ends came to 25 bases. The length of the CDR3 is 18 residues. Germline assignment: CDR1 MGHRA and CDR2 YSYEKL. CDR3 sequence: CASSQQGLGGTGHNTQYF. CDR3 sequence (DNA): TGCGCCAGCAGCCAACAGGGACTAGGGGGCACAGGGCACAATACGCAGTATTTT.

This chain uses TRBV6-2 or TRBV6-3 with TRBJ2-3, with 7 bases fitting TRBD2. CDR1 is MNHEY, CDR2 SVGEGT, per germline. This CDR3 has 18 residues. V dropped 6 bases and J dropped 0; count of bases not matched to a gene: 15. The CDR3 loop reads CASSHRTQGGGSTDTQYF. CDR3 nucleotides: TGTGCCAGCAGCCACCGGACCCAGGGCGGGGGAAGCACAGATACGCAGTATTTT.

The chain combines TRBV2 with TRBJ2-3; tentatively, D is TRBD2 (5 bases). V was pared by 5 bases and J by 4 bases, with 7 bases between. The CDR3 totals 12 residues. The germline gives CDR1 SNHLY, CDR2 FYNNEI. This CDR3 reads CASSRLPDTQYF. For the CDR3, the DNA is TGTGCCAGCAGTCGACTACCAGATACGCAGTATTTT.

The gene calls are TRBV3-1 (or the pseudogene TRBV3-2) and TRBJ2-3; no clear D gene. The CDR3 loop spans 11 amino acids. Germline V gives CDR1 LGHDT, CDR2 YNNKEL (reference sequence). Trimming stripped 1 base from V and 7 bases from J, with 3 bases between. This chain's CDR3 is CASSQAYTQYF. CDR3 coding DNA: TGTGCCAGCAGCCAAGCCTATACGCAGTATTTT.

The DNA of the CDR3 is TGTGCCAGCAGCCCGGTCGGACTAGCGGTTTACAATGAGCAGTTCTTC. Translation: CASSPVGLAVYNEQFF. J is TRBJ2-1 and V is TRBV5-6, with 10 bases aligning to TRBD2. Germline V gene lookup returns CDR1 SGHDT and CDR2 YYEEEE. J gave up 4 bases and V 4 bases, and 8 bases lay outside the gene matches. This CDR3 comprises 16 residues.

The CDR3 DNA reads as TGTGCCAGCAGCTTAGCGTGGCCTAGCGGGAACAATGAGCAGTTCTTC. It encodes CASSLAWPSGNNEQFF. The gene calls are TRBV7-9 and TRBJ2-1; 9 bases are shared with TRBD2. The CDR3 covers 16 residues. Trimming removed 0 bases from V and 5 bases from J; junction bases left unmatched: 5. Germline values: CDR1 SEHNR, CDR2 FQNEAQ (reference sequence).

This chain joins TRBV5-6 and TRBJ1-4, with D unresolved. This CDR3 is 13 amino acids long. Germline lookup yields CDR1 SGHDT and CDR2 YYEEEE. Trimming removed 0 bases from V and 4 bases from J, with 4 bases in between. The CDR3 reads CASSLALNEKLFF. CDR3 bases: TGTGCCAGCAGCTTGGCCCTTAATGAAAAACTGTTTTTT.

The chain joins TRBV18 to TRBJ1-1; D gene uncertain. The V end lost 2 bases, the J end lost 8 bases, and 18 bases lay between the germline ends. Per the germline V gene, CDR1 is KGHSH and CDR2 is LQKENI. CDR3 length equals 15 residues. In DNA form, the CDR3 reads TGTGCCAGCTCACCAGGGAGCGTAAGGTCGCGGGAAGCTTTCTTT. It encodes CASSPGSVRSREAFF.

The chain links TRBV9 to TRBJ2-1, with D possibly matching TRBD2 (6 bases). Germline V CDR1 and CDR2: SGDLS, YYNGEE. Trimming cost V 3 bases and J 12 bases, with 16 bases left between them. The CDR3 is 13 amino acids. The CDR3 protein is CASSDTIGGGQFF. CDR3 bases: TGTGCCAGCAGCGACACCATCGGGGGTGGGCAGTTCTTC.

CDR3 residues: CASSNWTPTYGYTF. CDR3 DNA sequence: TGTGCCAGCAGCAATTGGACACCGACCTATGGCTACACCTTC. The V call is TRBV3-1 (or the pseudogene TRBV3-2), the J call TRBJ1-2; D perhaps matches TRBD1 (5 bases). The germline V gene has CDR1 LGHDT and CDR2 YNNKEL (reference sequence). Trimming cost V 5 bases and J 4 bases, with 14 bases left between them. The CDR3 covers 14 residues.

This chain joins TRBV6-5 and TRBJ2-2, with D perhaps TRBD2 (6 bases). The V end lost 8 bases, the J end lost 4 bases, and 14 bases lay between the germline ends. This CDR3 is built from 14 residues. Germline V CDR1 and CDR2: MNHEY, SVGAGI. In nucleotides, the CDR3 is TGTGCCAGCGGGCGGGGAGGTTCCACCGGGGAGCTGTTTTTT. Translating it yields CASGRGGSTGELFF.

This chain uses TRBV3-1 (or the pseudogene TRBV3-2) with TRBJ2-7; 7 bases are shared with TRBD1. The germline V gene has CDR1 LGHDT and CDR2 YNNKEL (reference sequence). The J segment lost 3 bases and the V segment lost 2 bases, leaving 7 bases of the junction unmatched. The CDR3 has 15 amino acids. CDR3 DNA: TGTGCCAGCAGCCAAAAATGGGACAGCTTCTACGAGCAGTACTTC. Translation: CASSQKWDSFYEQYF.